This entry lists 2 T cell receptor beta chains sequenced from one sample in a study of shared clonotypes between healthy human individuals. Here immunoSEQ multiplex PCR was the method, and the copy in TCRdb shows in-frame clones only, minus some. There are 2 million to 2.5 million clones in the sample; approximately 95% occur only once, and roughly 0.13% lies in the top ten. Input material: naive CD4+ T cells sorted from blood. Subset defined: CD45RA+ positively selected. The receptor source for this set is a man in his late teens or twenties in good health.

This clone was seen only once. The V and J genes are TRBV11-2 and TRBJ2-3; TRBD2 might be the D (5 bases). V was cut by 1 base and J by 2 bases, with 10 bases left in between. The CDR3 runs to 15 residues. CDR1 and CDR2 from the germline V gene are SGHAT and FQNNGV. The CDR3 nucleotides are TGTGCCAGCAGCTTAGCGGGAATGAACACAGATACGCAGTATTTT. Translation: CASSLAGMNTDTQYF.

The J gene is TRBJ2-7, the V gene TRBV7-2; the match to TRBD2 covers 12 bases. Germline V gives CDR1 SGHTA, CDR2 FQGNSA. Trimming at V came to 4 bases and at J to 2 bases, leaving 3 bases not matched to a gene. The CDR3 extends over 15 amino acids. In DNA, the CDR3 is TGTGCCAGCAGCTCAAGACTAGCGGGAGCCTACGAGCAGTACTTC. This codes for CASSSRLAGAYEQYF.